Below, 18 T cell receptor beta chains from the same sample are listed, as sequenced in a study of blood T cells in healthy people across ages. Sample-barcoded 5' priming and a J-beta primer mix drove a second PCR of 7 to 11 cycles. TCRdb used MiXCR to reprocess the 5' RACE reads, holding one entry per CDR3 protein. The sample contains some 1,500,000 distinct CDR3 sequences, roughly 43% of which appear only once. What was sequenced was blood. The receptors come from a woman aged 18-29 years in good health.

This chain joins TRBV10-3 and TRBJ2-1; a weak D match, TRBD2 (6 bases). Germline V lookup: CDR1 ENHRY, CDR2 SYGVKD. V was cut by 6 bases and J by 0 bases, with 12 bases left in between. The CDR3 runs to 15 residues. The CDR3 DNA reads as TGTGCCATCAGCCCGGCCGGGAGCTCCTACAATGAGCAGTTCTTC. Translation gives CAISPAGSSYNEQFF.

This clonotype was detected a few times. The chain links TRBV20-1 to TRBJ1-2, with D perhaps TRBD1 (6 bases). Trimming took 0 bases from V and 4 from J, leaving 9 bases between them. CDR3 length: 13 amino acids. Germline V gene sequence: CDR1 DFQATT, CDR2 SNEGSKA (reference sequence). The chain's CDR3 is CSARELQGYGYTF. The CDR3 DNA is TGCAGTGCTAGAGAACTACAGGGCTATGGCTACACCTTC.

In its sample, this clonotype was seen once. The V call is TRBV27, the J call TRBJ2-7, with 9 bases aligning to TRBD1. The V and J ends lost 5 bases and 5 bases, in that order; junction bases with no gene match: 10. CDR1 and CDR2 from the germline V gene are MNHEY and SMNVEV (reference sequence). CDR3 length: 15 amino acids. CDR3 amino acids: CASSPDWTGANEQYF. The CDR3 DNA reads TGTGCCAGCAGTCCAGACTGGACAGGGGCAAACGAGCAGTACTTC.

This clonotype was counted a few times. The rearrangement uses TRBV7-9 and TRBJ2-6; 8 bases line up with TRBD1. The CDR3 covers 18 residues. V shed 4 bases and J 4 bases; nucleotides not matched to a gene: 12. Germline CDR1 SEHNR, CDR2 FQNEAQ (reference sequence). CDR3 DNA: TGTGCCAGCAGCTCAACCCGGACAGGGCGCTTCGGGGCCAACGTCCTGACTTTC. As protein: CASSSTRTGRFGANVLTF.

The rearrangement joins TRBV6-1 to TRBJ2-1; D may be TRBD1 (5 bases). V lost 8 bases and J 5 bases, leaving 10 bases between the germline ends. The CDR3 has 12 amino acids. Looked up from germline, CDR1 is MNHNS and CDR2 is SASEGT. CDR3 protein: CASRGHNNEQFF. The CDR3 DNA is TGTGCCAGCCGAGGACATAACAATGAGCAGTTCTTC.

This chain joins TRBV20-1 and TRBJ1-1; TRBD1 might be the D (6 bases). Trimming took off 2 bases at V and 4 bases at J, with 17 bases between the two ends. This CDR3 is built from 15 residues. The germline gives CDR1 DFQATT, CDR2 SNEGSKA (reference sequence). Here the CDR3 DNA reads TGCAGTGCTAGAACGCTGGCAGGGGTGGGCACTGAAGCTTTCTTT. Amino acid sequence: CSARTLAGVGTEAFF.

This clonotype was recorded once. The rearrangement links TRBV6-6 to TRBJ2-3; 8 bases agree with TRBD2. Unmatched junction bases numbered 8, after V lost 2 bases and J lost 4 bases. This CDR3 is 16 amino acids long. CDR1 and CDR2 (germline): MNHNY, SVGAGI (reference sequence). The CDR3 here is CASSYGTRVRADTQYF. In DNA form, the CDR3 reads TGTGCCAGCAGTTACGGGACTAGGGTCCGGGCAGATACGCAGTATTTT.

This chain connects TRBV7-3 to TRBJ2-1, with 8 nucleotides matching TRBD2. This CDR3 is 13 amino acids long. V lost 3 bases, J lost 9 bases, and 4 bases stayed unmatched. Per the germline V gene, CDR1 is SGHTA and CDR2 is FQGTGA. The DNA of the CDR3 is TGTGCCAGCAGCTTCGGGCTAGCGGGTGAGCAGTTCTTC. It encodes CASSFGLAGEQFF.

The chain combines TRBV28 with TRBJ2-1; tentative D call: TRBD2 (6 bases). V lost 3 bases and J lost 8, with 17 bases in between. This CDR3 spans 15 amino acids. Germline values: CDR1 MDHEN, CDR2 SYDVKM. CDR3 DNA sequence: TGTGCCAGCAGTTTCGGAACTAGCCGCGTTCATGAGCAGTTCTTC. Translating it yields CASSFGTSRVHEQFF.

This sequence joins TRBV28 and TRBJ2-7; TRBD1 or TRBD2 may be the D gene (5 bases each). Germline lookup yields CDR1 MDHEN and CDR2 SYDVKM. Trimming took 2 bases from V and 6 from J, leaving 17 bases between them. The CDR3 has 15 residues. CDR3 nucleotides: TGTGCCAGCAGTTTACCCGTCTGGGGGACCGGCGAGCAGTACTTC. Protein sequence: CASSLPVWGTGEQYF. The full variable domain, rest sourced from reference TRBV28 and TRBJ2-7, is DVKVTQSSRYLVKRTGEKVFLECVQDMDHENMFWYRQDPGLGLRLIYFSYDVKMKEKGDIPEGYSVSREKKERFSLILESASTNQTSMYLCASSLPVWGTGEQYFGPGTRLTVT.

The rearrangement uses TRBV28 and TRBJ2-7; 7 bases match TRBD1. The CDR3 loop spans 14 amino acids. V gave up 6 bases and J gave up 3 bases; unmatched junction bases: 8. The germline gives CDR1 MDHEN, CDR2 SYDVKM. The CDR3 protein is CASRQQGSDYEQYF. In nucleotides, the CDR3 is TGTGCCAGCAGACAACAGGGGAGTGACTACGAGCAGTACTTC.

This clonotype was recorded a few times. The chain joins TRBV7-2 to TRBJ2-7, with 9 bases lining up with TRBD2. The DNA end is more similar to TRBJ2-4, so the J call may be wrong. This CDR3 contains 14 residues. CDR1 and CDR2 (germline): SGHTA, FQGNSA. CDR3: CASSLASGRNIQYF. CDR3 in DNA: TGTGCCAGCAGCTTAGCTAGCGGGAGAAACATTCAGTACTTC.

DNA of the CDR3: TGCAGCGTTGAAAGCCCTACCAAGAGCTCCTACAATGAGCAGTTCTTC. This translates into CSVESPTKSSYNEQFF. The V call is TRBV29-1, the J call TRBJ2-1; D unresolved. CDR1 SQVTM and CDR2 ANQGSEA come from the germline V gene. The CDR3 is 16 residues long. Between the trimmed V and J ends, which lost 2 bases and 0 bases, there was a span of 14 bases.

This clonotype appeared a few times. This rearrangement joins TRBV2 to TRBJ2-1, with D possibly TRBD2 on 6 matching bases. V was trimmed by 0 bases and J by 7 bases, leaving 10 bases between them. Germline V CDR1 and CDR2: SNHLY, FYNNEI. There are 14 residues in the CDR3. The CDR3 sequence is CASSEALAGNEQFF. CDR3 sequence (DNA): TGTGCCAGCAGTGAAGCCTTGGCGGGGAATGAGCAGTTCTTC.

The chain carries TRBV7-8 and TRBJ2-7; 9 nucleotides line up with TRBD1. Germline values: CDR1 SGHVS, CDR2 FQNEAQ. The CDR3 runs 16 residues. The ends lost 1 base at V and 6 bases at J; junction bases unmatched: 10. The CDR3 sequence: CASSLGTGAYIAEQYF. CDR3 DNA: TGTGCCAGCAGCTTAGGGACAGGGGCTTATATCGCCGAGCAGTACTTC.

This chain joins TRBV4-1 and TRBJ2-7, with 9 bases that match TRBD1. Germline V gene lookup returns CDR1 MGHRA and CDR2 YSYEKL. The CDR3 runs 16 residues. V was pared by 1 base and J by 5 bases, with 9 bases of the junction left unmatched. CDR3 residues: CASSQGAGTGSHEQYF. CDR3 bases: TGCGCCAGCAGCCAAGGAGCCGGGACAGGGAGCCACGAGCAGTACTTC.

The V gene is TRBV6-2 or TRBV6-3, the J gene TRBJ2-5; 9 nucleotides align to TRBD2. The CDR3 extends over 14 amino acids. Germline CDR1 MNHEY, CDR2 SVGEGT. The J segment lost 11 bases and the V segment lost 6 bases, leaving 13 bases of the junction unmatched. The CDR3 DNA follows: TGTGCCAGCAGGGCGCTAGCGGGGCACAATGAGCAGTACTTC. Its translation is CASRALAGHNEQYF.

This chain connects TRBV29-1 to TRBJ2-7; D is ambiguous. The end of the DNA fits TRBJ2-5 better, so the J call may be wrong. The CDR3 extends over 15 amino acids. Germline V gene sequence: CDR1 SQVTM, CDR2 ANQGSEA. CDR3 coding DNA: TGCAGCGTTGAATCACCACACGGACCACGGGAGACCCAGTACTTC. It encodes CSVESPHGPRETQYF.